This paragraph reports one T cell receptor beta chain. This clonotype was picked up many times. Its antigen is not yet known. A read error may account for a junction end that differs from germline. The ophthalmopathy patients had moderately to severely active disease, with a Clinical Activity Score of 3 or higher, a NOSPECS grade of 4 or higher, and a disease duration of less than 3 months. Patients with other autoimmune diseases, uncontrolled infections, pregnancy or lactation were excluded from the study. Clinical symptoms, serum thyroxine, TRAb, thyroid ultrasound and orbital computed tomography were used for diagnosis. Using Ficoll-Paque density gradient centrifugation, PBMCs were isolated from 10 ml of fresh peripheral blood. Total RNA was extracted using Trizol reagent, and RNA quality was checked on an Agilent 2100 Bioanalyzer. The data were taken from a study of Graves' ophthalmopathy and Graves' hyperthyroidism (dated 2018 in TCRdb). Notes on the research overall: Peripheral blood was collected at initial diagnosis, before any treatment. The study used TCR beta repertoire signatures to distinguish Graves' ophthalmopathy from Graves' hyperthyroidism and to predict progression to ophthalmopathy. In total, some 140 blood samples were TCR-sequenced: fewer than 50 ophthalmopathy, under 80 hyperthyroidism and approximately 17 hyperthyroidism-to-ophthalmopathy patients. A discovery set of 95 to 100 patients (43 ophthalmopathy, about 58 stable hyperthyroidism) was enrolled to explore V-J signatures distinguishing ophthalmopathy from hyperthyroidism. An independent validation cohort was composed of 18 hyperthyroidism patients and around 15 patients who later progressed from hyperthyroidism to ophthalmopathy. In roughly 6 hyperthyroidism patients, T-cell repertoires of thyroid tissue and blood were compared. After sampling, hyperthyroidism patients received methimazole starting at 30 mg daily, and ophthalmopathy patients received high-dose intravenous methylprednisolone.

The paper as a whole reports these results and caveats: Most expanded thyroid clonotypes with frequency above 0.001 were also detected in blood, suggesting blood repertoires may reflect the thyroid immune response. No statistical method was used to set the sample size in advance, and the investigators knew which group each participant was assigned to. In cross-validation, the 13-signature model distinguished ophthalmopathy from stable hyperthyroidism with 87.88% sensitivity and 81% to 82% specificity, while in the test set the corresponding values were approximately 79% and 70%. In validation, the model predicted ophthalmopathy progression with more than 70% sensitivity and roughly 72% specificity; 12 predicted patients were CT-confirmed with GO in a median of 6.5 months.

TCR beta CDR3 regions were amplified from RNA transcripts for repertoire sequencing. The first round was an RT-PCR using HTBI primers with the Qiagen OneStep RT-PCR kit, and this first round was followed by a second-round multiplex PCR, then size selection and purification. Libraries were sequenced paired-end with 100 bp reads on an Illumina HiSeq2000. The published analysis was carried out like this. SOAPnuke was used to process the reads, throwing out any read that had adapters, had uncalled bases, had a mean Phred below 15, or lacked an exact constant-primer or identifier match. COPE v1.2.5 was used to merge the high-quality paired reads. Clonotypes were defined as unique nucleotide sequences and were aligned to IMGT TRB V, D and J references using MiTCR v1.1. Analysis was restricted to V-J combinations with a frequency above 0.0001, which covered roughly 99% of repertoires. For each V-J combination, a TCR clonal expansion and chaos score was defined as the ratio of F50 clonal expansion to chaos observed in the TCRdist matrix. Welch's t-statistics and random forest were used to reduce the features to about 14 V-J combinations, which were then used as input to a naive Bayes classifier. The similarity between thyroid and blood repertoires was quantified using the Morisita-Horn index. TCRdb trimmed the raw reads at Q25, called clones with MiXCR and kept productive beta chains. Rows merge per CDR3 protein into single entries with the most common DNA and genes. In this record, the V and J calls reflect TCRdb's handling and not the investigators' own analysis. This sample is represented by about 230,000 distinct CDR3 sequences; about 47% of them were singletons. The top ten clones comprise approximately 44% of the sample.

This TCR derives from an adult man with Graves' ophthalmopathy. What was sequenced was peripheral blood.

CDR3 reads: CASSLGGTDVASYTF. The DNA reads TGTGCCAGCAGTTTAGGGGGGACGGATGTTGCCAGCTACACCTTC. The sequence is built from TRBV7-2 and TRBJ1-2; the D segment could be TRBD1, given 6 matching bases. CDR1 and CDR2 are read off the germline V gene as SGHTA and FQGNSA. Spanning cysteine to phenylalanine, the CDR3 consists of 15 amino acids. Left in the record is the CDR3 DNA by itself, 45 bases read in frame from the first base.